These 30 T cell receptor beta chains share one sample of origin, sequenced in a study of cytomegalovirus exposure and HLA in healthy donors. The primer mix had 60 Vbeta and 13 Jbeta primers. Generated by immunoSEQ multiplex PCR, the TCRdb table keeps only in-frame clones and is missing some. Of roughly 150,000 clones listed, around 84% are singletons. What was sequenced was PBMCs. The receptors here all came from a woman under 30 in good health and CMV-seronegative.

The chain uses TRBV11-3 and TRBJ2-2; tentatively, D is TRBD2 (6 bases). From germline, CDR1 is SGHNT and CDR2 YENEEA. This CDR3 comprises 14 residues. The ends were cut back, 4 bases at V and 1 base at J, with 7 bases in the middle. The CDR3 sequence is CASSWRENTGELFF. The DNA of the CDR3 is TGTGCCAGCAGCTGGAGGGAGAACACCGGGGAGCTGTTTTTT.

This chain uses TRBV6-4 with TRBJ2-2; a possible D gene is TRBD2 (5 bases). Germline V gene data show CDR1 as MRHNA and CDR2 as SNTAGT. The V end was cut by 0 bases, the J end by 4 bases, with 15 bases between. There are 17 residues in the CDR3. This CDR3 reads CASSDSNIRGATGELFF. For the CDR3, the DNA is TGTGCCAGCAGTGACTCGAATATTCGGGGAGCCACCGGGGAGCTGTTTTTT.

This clone appeared once. The V gene is TRBV5-4, the J gene TRBJ1-2; D ambiguous. Trimming removed 4 bases from V and 2 bases from J, with 6 bases in between. CDR3 length: 12 amino acids. CDR1 and CDR2 (germline): SGHNT, YYREEE (reference sequence). CDR3 DNA: TGTGCCAGCAGCCCGGGAAACTATGGCTACACCTTC. This encodes CASSPGNYGYTF. Using reference TRBV5-4 and TRBJ1-2 for the parts outside the CDR3, the full variable domain is ETGVTQSPTHLIKTRGQQVTLRCSSQSGHNTVSWYQQALGQGPQFIFQYYREEENGRGNFPPRFSGLQFPNYSSELNVNALELDDSALYLCASSPGNYGYTFGSGTRLTVV.

V and J are TRBV4-1 and TRBJ2-7; D gene ambiguous. Trimming pared 4 bases from V and 0 bases from J, leaving 10 bases between. Germline lookup yields CDR1 MGHRA and CDR2 YSYEKL. The CDR3 extends over 14 amino acids. DNA of the CDR3: TGCGCCAGCAGCCGGAGAGCTAGCTCCTACGAGCAGTACTTC. Translated, it gives CASSRRASSYEQYF.

The rearrangement joins TRBV28 to TRBJ2-7, with D perhaps TRBD2 (5 bases). This CDR3 comprises 15 residues. Germline V lookup: CDR1 MDHEN, CDR2 SYDVKM. Trimming took off 2 bases at V and 0 bases at J, with 11 bases between the two ends. The CDR3 DNA sequence: TGTGCCAGCAGTTTAATAGGACTGTTCTCCTACGAGCAGTACTTC. Translating gives CASSLIGLFSYEQYF.

V is TRBV7-9 and J is TRBJ1-2; 7 nucleotides align to TRBD1. The CDR3 is made up of 15 amino acids. Trimming cost V 3 bases and J 5 bases; bases outside gene matches: 9. CDR1 is SEHNR, CDR2 FQNEAQ, per germline (reference sequence). CDR3 DNA sequence: TGTGCCAGCAGCTTGGGACAGCTAACCCGATATGGCTACACCTTC. Encoded protein: CASSLGQLTRYGYTF. Together with reference TRBV7-9 and TRBJ1-2, the CDR3 gives the full variable domain: DTGVSQNPRHKITKRGQNVTFRCDPISEHNRLYWYRQTLGQGPEFLTYFQNEAQLEKSRLLSDRFSAERPKGSFSTLEIQRTEQGDSAMYLCASSLGQLTRYGYTFGSGTRLTVV.

The chain employs TRBV7-9 and TRBJ1-1, with D possibly TRBD1 on 5 matching bases. CDR1 and CDR2 from the germline V gene are SEHNR and FQNEAQ (reference sequence). The CDR3 is 14 amino acids. The V gene lost 5 bases and the J gene lost 11 bases, with 21 bases spanning the gap. The DNA for the CDR3 is TGTGCCAGCAGCCTAATTATAGGGGTACGGGGGGCTTTCTTT. It yields the protein CASSLIIGVRGAFF.

The chain recombines TRBV10-3 with TRBJ2-7; 9 bases match TRBD2. This CDR3 spans 17 amino acids. CDR1 ENHRY and CDR2 SYGVKD come from the germline V gene. V lost 1 base and J lost 1; bases outside the gene matches: 8. CDR3: CAISEWEAGGLSYEQYF. Here the CDR3 DNA reads TGTGCCATCAGTGAGTGGGAGGCGGGAGGGTTATCCTACGAGCAGTACTTC.

The rearrangement joins TRBV28 to TRBJ1-4; TRBD1 matches at 7 bases. CDR1 MDHEN and CDR2 SYDVKM come from the germline V gene. CDR3 length: 14 residues. With V trimmed by 6 bases and J by 3 bases, 4 bases remained unmatched. The CDR3 DNA reads TGTGCCAGCAGGACAGGGCCTTCTAATGAAAAACTGTTTTTT. Translated: CASRTGPSNEKLFF.

The chain is built from TRBV6-1 and TRBJ2-2, with 8 nucleotides matching TRBD1. Germline loops: CDR1 MNHNS, CDR2 SASEGT. The CDR3 extends over 14 amino acids. The V segment lost 8 bases and the J segment 3 bases; nucleotides outside the gene matches: 5. As DNA, the CDR3 is TGTGCCAGCTGCCCGGGACAGGACACCGGGGAGCTGTTTTTT. Protein product: CASCPGQDTGELFF.

V and J are TRBV29-1 and TRBJ2-5; D gene ambiguous. The germline V gene encodes CDR1 SQVTM and CDR2 ANQGSEA. The CDR3 runs to 12 residues. Trimming stripped 5 bases from V and 5 bases from J, with 12 bases between. CDR3 in amino acids: CSVSDSAETQYF. Here the CDR3 DNA reads TGCAGCGTTTCCGACTCTGCGGAGACCCAGTACTTC.

The chain recombines TRBV5-4 with TRBJ1-4; no reliable D call. The V gene's germline CDR1 is SGHNT and CDR2 YYREEE (reference sequence). The CDR3 totals 18 residues. V lost 5 bases and J lost 4, with 24 bases in between. CDR3 protein: CASSLPETTVFFNEKLFF. CDR3 DNA sequence: TGTGCCAGCAGTCTTCCTGAGACTACCGTTTTTTTTAATGAAAAACTGTTTTTT.

The V and J genes are TRBV7-9 and TRBJ1-4; D is unresolved. Germline loops: CDR1 SEHNR, CDR2 FQNEAQ (reference sequence). This CDR3 comprises 14 residues. V was clipped by 4 bases and J by 8 bases, with 14 bases between them. CDR3 sequence reads: CASSSGSLGEKLFF. The CDR3 region has the DNA TGTGCCAGCAGCTCTGGGTCACTCGGGGAAAAACTGTTTTTT. The whole variable domain, filled in from reference TRBV7-9 and TRBJ1-4, reads DTGVSQNPRHKITKRGQNVTFRCDPISEHNRLYWYRQTLGQGPEFLTYFQNEAQLEKSRLLSDRFSAERPKGSFSTLEIQRTEQGDSAMYLCASSSGSLGEKLFFGSGTQLSVL.

The chain is built from TRBV7-6 and TRBJ2-3, with 12 bases aligning to TRBD2. V lost 4 bases, J lost 4 bases, and 6 bases stayed unmatched. This CDR3 is 16 amino acids long. Germline V gives CDR1 SGHVS, CDR2 FNYEAQ. The CDR3: CASSYRLAGGPDTQYF. The CDR3 region has the DNA TGTGCCAGCAGCTATAGGCTAGCGGGGGGGCCAGATACGCAGTATTTT.

The V call is TRBV11-1, the J call TRBJ2-3; 7 bases fit TRBD2. V was pared by 2 bases and J by 1 base, with 6 bases of the junction left unmatched. Germline assignment: CDR1 SGHAT and CDR2 FQDESV (reference sequence). CDR3 length: 16 residues. CDR3: CASSLNAGAGTDTQYF. CDR3 in DNA: TGTGCCAGCAGCTTAAACGCGGGAGCGGGCACAGATACGCAGTATTTT.

The chain has TRBV6-5 and TRBJ2-1, with a weak D call TRBD1 (5 bases). The CDR3 totals 11 residues. Germline CDR1 MNHEY, CDR2 SVGAGI. CDR3 loop: CDAGWSNEQFF. The CDR3 bases are TGTGACGCAGGGTGGTCCAATGAGCAGTTCTTC.

This chain joins TRBV13 and TRBJ2-1; 9 bases line up with TRBD2. J lost 2 bases, V lost 6 bases, and 14 bases had no gene match. This CDR3 is 18 amino acids long. Germline lookup yields CDR1 PRHDT and CDR2 FYEKMQ (reference sequence). CDR3: CASSSSGMRPIPYNEQFF. The CDR3 DNA reads TGTGCCAGCAGTTCTAGCGGGATGAGACCGATTCCCTACAATGAGCAGTTCTTC. The full variable domain, with the rest looked up from reference TRBV13 and TRBJ2-1, is AAGVIQSPRHLIKEKRETATLKCYPIPRHDTVYWYQQGPGQDPQFLISFYEKMQSDKGSIPDRFSAQQFSDYHSELNMSSLELGDSALYFCASSSSGMRPIPYNEQFFGPGTRLTVL.

The chain joins TRBV5-1 to TRBJ2-1, with TRBD1 identical over 9 bases. With V trimmed by 5 bases and J by 6 bases, 6 bases remained unmatched. The V gene's germline CDR1 is SGHRS and CDR2 YFSETQ. The CDR3 has 14 amino acids. CDR3 region: CASSSGTGSNEQFF. The CDR3 region has the DNA TGCGCCAGCAGTTCCGGGACAGGGTCCAATGAGCAGTTCTTC.

The genes are TRBV7-7 and TRBJ2-2, with 7 bases that match TRBD1. Germline CDR1 SSHAT, CDR2 FNYEAQ (reference sequence). The CDR3 covers 14 residues. With 3 bases clipped from V and 5 bases from J, the junction kept 3 bases outside the gene matches. The CDR3 DNA sequence: TGTGCCAGCAGCTTGGCAGGGGGAACCGGGGAGCTGTTTTTT. Encoded protein: CASSLAGGTGELFF.

The table lists this clone with a few counts. The DNA of the CDR3 is TGTGCCAGCAGCAGAGGGACAGGGGGCACTGAAGCTTTCTTT. It yields the protein CASSRGTGGTEAFF. The gene calls are TRBV7-9 and TRBJ1-1; 11 bases agree with TRBD1. In germline, CDR1 is SEHNR, CDR2 FQNEAQ (reference sequence). V gave up 5 bases and J gave up 4 bases; unmatched junction bases: 3. The CDR3 consists of 14 residues.

The chain uses TRBV28 and TRBJ1-2; D ambiguous. Germline V CDR1 and CDR2: MDHEN, SYDVKM. CDR3 length equals 13 residues. The ends were cut back, 2 bases at V and 5 bases at J, with 9 bases in the middle. Here the CDR3 reads CASSLGDPYGYTF. The CDR3 DNA sequence: TGTGCCAGCAGTTTAGGAGACCCGTATGGCTACACCTTC.

The V call is TRBV6-5, the J call TRBJ2-2; possibly TRBD1 for D (6 bases). The length of the CDR3 is 13 residues. The germline gives CDR1 MNHEY, CDR2 SVGAGI. The ends were cut back, 8 bases at V and 2 bases at J, with 9 bases in the middle. The CDR3 DNA is TGTGCCAGCGCAGGGGTCAACACCGGGGAGCTGTTTTTT. Protein product: CASAGVNTGELFF.

The chain links TRBV4-1 to TRBJ2-1; 11 bases are a match to TRBD2. CDR1 MGHRA and CDR2 YSYEKL come from the germline V gene. CDR3 length: 17 amino acids. With V trimmed by 3 bases and J by 8 bases, 12 bases remained unmatched. The CDR3 DNA reads TGCGCCAGCAGCCAGCGGAGACTAGCGGGACGTGAGGATGAGCAGTTCTTC. It encodes CASSQRRLAGREDEQFF.

V and J are TRBV27 and TRBJ1-6; 11 nucleotides align to TRBD1. With 2 bases clipped from V and 10 bases from J, the junction kept 4 bases outside the gene matches. CDR1 and CDR2 (germline): MNHEY, SMNVEV (reference sequence). The CDR3 has 15 residues. In nucleotides, the CDR3 is TGTGCCAGCAGTTTAGTGTGGACAGGGGGCTCACCCCTCCACTTT. Encoded protein: CASSLVWTGGSPLHF.

This clone was observed a handful of times. DNA for the CDR3: TGTGCCAGCTCCCCCGGACAGTGGCTAGAAGCTTTCTTT. Its protein is CASSPGQWLEAFF. J is TRBJ1-1 and V is TRBV18, with a possible D match to TRBD1 (6 bases). This CDR3 comprises 13 residues. Looked up from germline, CDR1 is KGHSH and CDR2 is LQKENI. Trimming stripped 6 bases from V and 8 bases from J, with 16 bases between.

V and J are TRBV18 and TRBJ2-1, with 9 bases identical to TRBD2. The CDR3 is 14 amino acids. With 2 bases clipped from V and 10 bases from J, the junction kept 6 bases outside the gene matches. Germline values: CDR1 KGHSH, CDR2 LQKENI. DNA of the CDR3: TGTGCCAGCTCACCAGGTCGAGCGGGAGGAGAGCAGTTCTTC. It is translated as CASSPGRAGGEQFF.

The chain links TRBV5-1 to TRBJ2-3; D is unclear. CDR1 and CDR2 from the germline V gene are SGHRS and YFSETQ. This CDR3 spans 14 amino acids. Trimming shortened V by 3 bases and J by 3 bases, and 11 bases separated the two germline ends. CDR3 in DNA: TGCGCCAGCAGCTGGGCAGGTGTTACAGATACGCAGTATTTT. Translated: CASSWAGVTDTQYF.

The CDR3 DNA sequence: TGCAGCGGGAGGGACTCTGGGGCCAACGTCCTGACTTTC. Its protein is CSGRDSGANVLTF. This chain connects TRBV29-1 to TRBJ2-6; D might be TRBD2 (6 bases). This CDR3 contains 13 residues. The germline V and J ends were trimmed by 7 bases and 0 bases, with 7 bases remaining between them. Germline V gene lookup returns CDR1 SQVTM and CDR2 ANQGSEA.

This clone was recorded once. This chain links TRBV10-3 with TRBJ2-1; the match to TRBD2 covers 12 bases. Looked up from germline, CDR1 is ENHRY and CDR2 is SYGVKD. Germline trimming cut 6 bases from V and 8 bases from J; bases unmatched to any gene: 11. This CDR3 is built from 16 residues. Here the CDR3 reads CAIRSASGRADDEQFF. The CDR3 coding sequence is TGTGCCATCAGATCCGCTAGCGGGAGGGCAGATGATGAGCAGTTCTTC.

This chain connects TRBV2 to TRBJ1-6, with D maybe TRBD1 (6 bases). The CDR3 is made up of 11 amino acids. Germline lookup yields CDR1 SNHLY and CDR2 FYNNEI. V dropped 6 bases and J dropped 10 bases, with 7 bases sitting between them. CDR3 nucleotide sequence: TGTGCCAGCAGGGACAGATCACCCCTCCACTTT. Its translation is CASRDRSPLHF.